The clone carrying this T cell receptor beta chain was counted only a few times. The data were taken from a study of T-cell reconstitution after alpha-beta-depleted transplantation in children. V was clipped by 5 bases and J by 8 bases, with 18 bases between them. This CDR3 region has 14 residues. The germline CDR1 and CDR2 sequences are MNHEY and SMNVEV (reference sequence). The TCRbeta library incorporated unique molecular identifiers. TCRdb ran MiXCR on the PCR reads and lists one entry per CDR3 protein. The sample contains roughly 490,000 distinct CDR3 sequences, roughly an eighth of which appear only once.

Sequenced material: PBMCs, mostly from graft donor cells, taken 180 days after TCRalphabeta/CD19-depleted stem cell transplant. This clonotype was sampled from a female patient aged 2-10 years who had a stem cell transplant for aplastic anemia, so the T cells may come from the graft donor. The V and J genes are TRBV27 and TRBJ1-1; D is uncertain. CDR3 nucleotides: TGTGCCAGCAGTCCGCACAACAGTTTAGGGGAAGCTTTCTTT. It yields the protein CASSPHNSLGEAFF.